Given below is one T cell receptor (beta chain) in context. The antigen is undetermined. The entry originates in a study of T cell responses to AZD1222 COVID-19 vaccine. Whole-study findings and limits: White British people made up most donors, females outnumbered males, and clonal diversity was possibly underestimated. Two AZD1222 doses significantly raised spike-specific TCR breadth and depth over controls. Repertoires were obtained only post-peak T cell response. Only a handful of people who got AZD1222 tested seropositive at baseline.

The CDR3 is 15 amino acids. The germline V and J ends were trimmed by 1 base and 6 bases, with 16 bases remaining between them. Germline lookup yields CDR1 MDHEN and CDR2 SYDVKM. Clones were read by immunoSEQ multiplex PCR, and TCRdb kept only the in-frame ones, dropping some. Of about 150,000 clones in the sample, over 75% are singletons; the top ten hold 1.5% to 2%. This sequence originates from an adult in good health. This chain links TRBV28 with TRBJ2-7; TRBD1 or TRBD2 may be the D gene (6 bases each). The sample in question was peripheral blood, obtained on day 0 of AZD1222 vaccination. CDR3 sequence: CASSLSGGDMVEQYF. The CDR3 DNA is TGTGCCAGCAGTTTATCCGGAGGGGACATGGTCGAGCAGTACTTC.